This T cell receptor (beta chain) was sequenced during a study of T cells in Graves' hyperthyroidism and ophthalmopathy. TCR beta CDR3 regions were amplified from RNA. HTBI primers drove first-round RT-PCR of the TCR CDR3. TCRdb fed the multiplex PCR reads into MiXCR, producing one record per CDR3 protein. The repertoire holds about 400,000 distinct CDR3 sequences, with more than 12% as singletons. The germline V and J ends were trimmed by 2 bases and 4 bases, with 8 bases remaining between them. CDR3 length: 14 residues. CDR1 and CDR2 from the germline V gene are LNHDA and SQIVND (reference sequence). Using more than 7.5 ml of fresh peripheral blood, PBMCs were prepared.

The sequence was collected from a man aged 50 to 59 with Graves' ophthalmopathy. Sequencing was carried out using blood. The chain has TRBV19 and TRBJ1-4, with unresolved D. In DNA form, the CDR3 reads TGTGCCAGTAGTATAACCGGGCTTAATGAAAAACTGTTTTTT. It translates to CASSITGLNEKLFF.